This T cell receptor beta chain came from a study of early T cells in non-severe SARS-CoV-2 infection. Each cDNA molecule carried a unique molecular identifier. TCRdb reanalysed the 5' RACE reads using MiXCR and keeps one entry per CDR3 protein. Of 65,000 to 85,000 distinct CDR3 sequences in the sample, approximately 11% were seen once. V lost 2 bases and J 5 bases, leaving 13 bases between the germline ends. The CDR3 contains 15 residues. Per germline, CDR1 SGHTA and CDR2 FQGNSA. This clonotype is medium-sized. The chain recombines TRBV7-2 with TRBJ1-5; a possible D gene is TRBD1 (5 bases). The sample consisted of whole blood, taken at baseline. The TCR originated in an adult who was a healthcare worker with PCR-confirmed SARS-CoV-2 infection or an uninfected control (not recorded which). CDR3 in DNA: TGTGCCAGCAGCTTAAATCTGGGAGGGGATCAGCCCCAGCATTTT. This codes for CASSLNLGGDQPQHF.